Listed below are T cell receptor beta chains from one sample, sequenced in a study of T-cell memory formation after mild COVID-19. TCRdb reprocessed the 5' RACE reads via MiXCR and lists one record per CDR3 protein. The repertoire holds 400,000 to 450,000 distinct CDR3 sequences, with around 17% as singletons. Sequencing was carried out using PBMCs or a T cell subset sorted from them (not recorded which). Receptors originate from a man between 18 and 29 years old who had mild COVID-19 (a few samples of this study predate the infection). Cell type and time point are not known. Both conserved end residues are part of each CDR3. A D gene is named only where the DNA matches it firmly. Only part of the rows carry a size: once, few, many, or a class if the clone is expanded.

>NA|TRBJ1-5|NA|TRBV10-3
CAISKTGDSNQPQHF
TGTGCCATCAGCAAAACGGGCGATAGCAATCAGCCCCAGCATTTT
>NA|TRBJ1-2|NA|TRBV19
CASNTDSPGYYGYTF
TGTGCCAGTAATACCGACTCCCCGGGGTACTATGGCTACACCTTC
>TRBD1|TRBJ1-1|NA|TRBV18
CASSPWSPGTGMNTEAFF
TGTGCCAGCTCACCCTGGAGTCCCGGGACAGGGATGAACACTGAAGCTTTCTTT
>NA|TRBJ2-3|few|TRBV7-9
CASSLVVGEETDTQYF
TGTGCCAGCAGCTTAGTCGTCGGGGAGGAGACAGATACGCAGTATTTT
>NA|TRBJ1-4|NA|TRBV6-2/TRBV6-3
CASRRATNEKLFF
TGTGCCAGCAGACGGGCAACTAATGAAAAACTGTTTTTT
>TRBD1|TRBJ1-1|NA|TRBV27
CASSSTGQGGIAEAFF
TGTGCCAGCAGTTCAACGGGACAGGGGGGGATCGCTGAAGCTTTCTTT
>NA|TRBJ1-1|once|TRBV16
CASSQSSYTEAFF
TGTGCCAGCAGCCAATCGTCGTACACTGAAGCTTTCTTT
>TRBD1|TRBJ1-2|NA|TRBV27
CASSLSVRTGDNYGYTF
TGTGCCAGCAGTTTAAGTGTGCGGACAGGGGATAACTATGGCTACACCTTC
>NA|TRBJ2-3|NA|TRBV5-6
CASIQGTSTDTQYF
TGTGCCAGCATACAGGGCACTAGCACAGATACGCAGTATTTT
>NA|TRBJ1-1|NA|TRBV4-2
CASSRRRENTEAFF
TGTGCCAGCAGCCGAAGACGGGAGAACACTGAAGCTTTCTTT
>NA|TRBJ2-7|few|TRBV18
CASSSPSEQYF
TGTGCCAGCTCATCGCCGTCCGAGCAGTACTTC
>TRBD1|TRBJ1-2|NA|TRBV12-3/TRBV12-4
CASSFLTGAPGYTF
TGTGCCAGCAGTTTCTTGACAGGGGCCCCTGGCTACACCTTC
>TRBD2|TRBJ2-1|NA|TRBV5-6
CASSLVGLAGGSSYNEQFF
TGTGCCAGCAGCTTGGTTGGACTAGCGGGGGGCAGCTCCTACAATGAGCAGTTCTTC
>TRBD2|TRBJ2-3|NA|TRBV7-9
CATTTTGGNTDTQYF
TGTGCCACGACGACTACGGGAGGGAACACAGATACGCAGTATTTT
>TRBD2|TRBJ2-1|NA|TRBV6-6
CASSRLAGGPNEQFF
TGTGCCAGCAGCCGACTAGCGGGGGGCCCCAATGAGCAGTTCTTC
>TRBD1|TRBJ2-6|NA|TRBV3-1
CASSHFPPGGYSGANVLTF
TGTGCCAGCAGCCATTTTCCCCCAGGGGGCTACTCTGGGGCCAACGTCCTGACTTTC
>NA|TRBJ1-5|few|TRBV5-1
CASRDFQPQHF
TGCGCCAGCAGGGATTTCCAGCCCCAGCATTTT
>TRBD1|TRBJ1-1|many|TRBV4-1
CASSQLGQGNTEAFF
TGCGCCAGCAGCCAACTAGGACAGGGGAACACTGAAGCTTTCTTT
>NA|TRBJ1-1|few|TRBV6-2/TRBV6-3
CASSYGFAGTEAFF
TGTGCCAGCAGTTACGGGTTTGCGGGGACTGAAGCTTTCTTT
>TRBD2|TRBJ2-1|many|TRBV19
CASSKTSGSYNEQFF
TGTGCCAGTAGTAAGACTAGCGGCTCCTACAATGAGCAGTTCTTC
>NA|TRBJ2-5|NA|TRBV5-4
CASSQPGGETQYF
TGTGCCAGCAGCCAACCCGGGGGAGAGACCCAGTACTTC
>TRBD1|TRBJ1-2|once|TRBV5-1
CASSLTGARGYTF
TGCGCCAGCAGCTTGACAGGGGCGCGTGGCTACACCTTC
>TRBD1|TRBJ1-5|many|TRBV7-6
CASSQGQGASNQPQHF
TGTGCCAGCAGCCAAGGACAGGGGGCGAGCAATCAGCCCCAGCATTTT
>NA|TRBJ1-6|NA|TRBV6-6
CASSYAGIKGSPLHF
TGTGCCAGCAGTTACGCAGGGATAAAAGGTTCACCCCTCCACTTT
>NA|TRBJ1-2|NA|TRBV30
CACDWGGGYTF
TGTGCCTGCGATTGGGGGGGCGGCTACACCTTC
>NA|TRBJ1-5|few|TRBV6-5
CASRAFMGNQPQHF
TGTGCCAGCAGGGCCTTCATGGGCAATCAGCCCCAGCATTTT
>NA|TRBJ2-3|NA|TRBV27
CASKPRAVSDTQYF
TGTGCCAGCAAACCCAGGGCCGTCTCTGATACGCAGTATTTT
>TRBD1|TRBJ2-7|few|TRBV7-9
CASSSSGGDEQYF
TGTGCCAGCAGCTCCTCAGGGGGCGATGAGCAGTACTTC
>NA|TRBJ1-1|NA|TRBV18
CASSPRSSYTEAFF
TGTGCCAGCTCACCTCGCAGCTCCTACACTGAAGCTTTCTTT
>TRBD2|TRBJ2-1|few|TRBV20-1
CSARDLTPSGGSSYNEQFF
TGCAGTGCTAGAGATCTAACCCCTAGCGGGGGTTCGTCCTACAATGAGCAGTTCTTC
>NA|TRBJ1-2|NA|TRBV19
CASRPTPGNYGYTF
TGTGCCAGTAGACCTACCCCGGGGAACTATGGCTACACCTTC
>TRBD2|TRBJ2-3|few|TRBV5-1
CASSLEIAGGPTDTQYF
TGCGCCAGCAGCTTGGAGATAGCGGGGGGGCCCACAGATACGCAGTATTTT